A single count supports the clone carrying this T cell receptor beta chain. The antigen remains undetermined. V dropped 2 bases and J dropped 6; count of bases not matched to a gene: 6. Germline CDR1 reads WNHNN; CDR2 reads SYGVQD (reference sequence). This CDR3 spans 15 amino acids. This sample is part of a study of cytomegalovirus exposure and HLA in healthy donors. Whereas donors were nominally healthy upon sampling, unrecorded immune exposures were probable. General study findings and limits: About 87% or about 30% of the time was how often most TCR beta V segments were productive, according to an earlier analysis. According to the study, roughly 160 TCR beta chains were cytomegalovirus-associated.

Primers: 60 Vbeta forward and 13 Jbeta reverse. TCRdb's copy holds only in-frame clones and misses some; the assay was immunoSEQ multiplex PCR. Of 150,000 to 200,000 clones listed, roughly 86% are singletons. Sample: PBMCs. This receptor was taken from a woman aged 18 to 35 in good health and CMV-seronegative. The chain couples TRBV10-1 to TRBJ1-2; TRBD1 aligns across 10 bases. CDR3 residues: CASSEKDRGENGYTF. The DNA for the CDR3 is TGCGCCAGCAGTGAGAAGGACAGGGGGGAAAATGGCTACACCTTC.